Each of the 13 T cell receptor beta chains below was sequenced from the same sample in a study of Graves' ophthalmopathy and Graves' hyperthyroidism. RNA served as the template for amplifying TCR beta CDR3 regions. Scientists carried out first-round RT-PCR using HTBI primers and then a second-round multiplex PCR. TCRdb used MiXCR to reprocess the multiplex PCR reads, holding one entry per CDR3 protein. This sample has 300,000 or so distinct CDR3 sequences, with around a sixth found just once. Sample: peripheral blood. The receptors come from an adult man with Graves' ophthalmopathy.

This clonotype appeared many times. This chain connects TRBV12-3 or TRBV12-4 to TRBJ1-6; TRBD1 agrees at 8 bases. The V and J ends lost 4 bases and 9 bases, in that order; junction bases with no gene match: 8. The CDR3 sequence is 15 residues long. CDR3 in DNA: TGTGCCAGCAGTTCCCGGCAGGGGGCTGGTTCACCCCTCCACTTT. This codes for CASSSRQGAGSPLHF.

The CDR3 coding sequence is TGTGCCAGCACCCCCGGTGGACTAGCGGGCTACGAGCAGTACTTC. This sequence encodes CASTPGGLAGYEQYF. The V gene is TRBV6-1, the J gene TRBJ2-7, with 11 bases matching TRBD2. Germline-derived CDR1 and CDR2 are MNHNS and SASEGT. There are 15 residues in the CDR3. J gave up 3 bases and V 7 bases, and 8 bases lay outside the gene matches.

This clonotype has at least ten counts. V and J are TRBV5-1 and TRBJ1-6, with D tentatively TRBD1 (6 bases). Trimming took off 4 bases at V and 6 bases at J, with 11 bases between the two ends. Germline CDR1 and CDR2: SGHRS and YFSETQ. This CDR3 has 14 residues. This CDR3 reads CASSRGQTNSPLHF. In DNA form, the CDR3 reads TGCGCCAGCAGCCGTGGACAGACTAATTCACCCCTCCACTTT. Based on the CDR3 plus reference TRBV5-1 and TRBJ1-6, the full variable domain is KAGVTQTPRYLIKTRGQQVTLSCSPISGHRSVSWYQQTPGQGLQFLFEYFSETQRNKGNFPGRFSGRQFSNSRSEMNVSTLELGDSALYLCASSRGQTNSPLHFGNGTRLTVT.

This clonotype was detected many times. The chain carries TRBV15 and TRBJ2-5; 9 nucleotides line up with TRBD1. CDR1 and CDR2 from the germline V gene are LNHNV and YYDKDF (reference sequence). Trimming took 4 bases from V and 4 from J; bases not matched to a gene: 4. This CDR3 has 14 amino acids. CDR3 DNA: TGTGCCACCAGCACCCGGACAGGGGTAGAGACCCAGTACTTC. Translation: CATSTRTGVETQYF.

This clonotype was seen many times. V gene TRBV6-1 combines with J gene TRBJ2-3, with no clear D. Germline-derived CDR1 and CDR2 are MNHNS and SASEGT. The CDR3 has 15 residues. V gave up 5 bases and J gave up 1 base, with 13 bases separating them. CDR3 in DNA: TGTGCCAGCAGTCCCCCTCCTGGCGGCACAGATACGCAGTATTTT. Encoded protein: CASSPPPGGTDTQYF.

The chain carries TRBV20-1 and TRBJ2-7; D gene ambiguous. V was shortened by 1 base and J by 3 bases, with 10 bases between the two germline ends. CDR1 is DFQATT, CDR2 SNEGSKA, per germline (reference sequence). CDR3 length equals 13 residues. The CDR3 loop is CSARVGQNYEQYF. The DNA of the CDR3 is TGCAGTGCTAGAGTAGGCCAGAACTACGAGCAGTACTTC.

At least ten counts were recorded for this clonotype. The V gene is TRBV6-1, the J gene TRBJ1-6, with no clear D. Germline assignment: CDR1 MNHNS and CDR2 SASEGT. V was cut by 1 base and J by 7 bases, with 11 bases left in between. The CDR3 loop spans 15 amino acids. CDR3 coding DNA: TGTGCCAGCAGTGAAGGACGAACCCCCAATTCACCCCTCCACTTT. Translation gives CASSEGRTPNSPLHF.

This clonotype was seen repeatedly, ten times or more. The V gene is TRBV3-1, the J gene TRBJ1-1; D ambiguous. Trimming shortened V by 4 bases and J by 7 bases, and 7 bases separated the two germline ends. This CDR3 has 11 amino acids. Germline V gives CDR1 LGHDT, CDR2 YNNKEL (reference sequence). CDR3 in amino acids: CASSLKDEAFF. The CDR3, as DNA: TGTGCCAGCAGCCTCAAGGATGAAGCTTTCTTT.

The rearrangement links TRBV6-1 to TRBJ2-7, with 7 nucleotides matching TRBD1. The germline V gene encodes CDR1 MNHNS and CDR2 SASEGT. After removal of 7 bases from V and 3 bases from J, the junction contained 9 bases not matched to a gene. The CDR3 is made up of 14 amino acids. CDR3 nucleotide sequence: TGTGCCAGCACTGAGAGGGGACAGTACTACGAGCAGTACTTC. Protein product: CASTERGQYYEQYF.

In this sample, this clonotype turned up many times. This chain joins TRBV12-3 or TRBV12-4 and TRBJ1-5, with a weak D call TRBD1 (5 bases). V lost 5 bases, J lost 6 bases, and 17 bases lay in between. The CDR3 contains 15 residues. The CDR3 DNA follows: TGTGCCAGCAGTCTATCGCGCGGGGGAGGTCAGCCCCAGCATTTT. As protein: CASSLSRGGGQPQHF.

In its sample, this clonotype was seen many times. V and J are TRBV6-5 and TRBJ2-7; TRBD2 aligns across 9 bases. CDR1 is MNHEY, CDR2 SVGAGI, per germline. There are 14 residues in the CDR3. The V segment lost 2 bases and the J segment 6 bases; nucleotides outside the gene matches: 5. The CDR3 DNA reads TGTGCCAGCAGTTACGGGACTAGCATAAGCGAGCAGTACTTC. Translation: CASSYGTSISEQYF.

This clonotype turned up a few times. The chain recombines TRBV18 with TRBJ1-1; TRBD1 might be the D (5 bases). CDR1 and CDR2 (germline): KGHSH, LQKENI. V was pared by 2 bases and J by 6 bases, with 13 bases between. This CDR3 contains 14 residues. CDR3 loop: CASSPIGVVPEAFF. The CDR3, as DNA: TGTGCCAGCTCACCAATAGGGGTTGTTCCTGAAGCTTTCTTT.

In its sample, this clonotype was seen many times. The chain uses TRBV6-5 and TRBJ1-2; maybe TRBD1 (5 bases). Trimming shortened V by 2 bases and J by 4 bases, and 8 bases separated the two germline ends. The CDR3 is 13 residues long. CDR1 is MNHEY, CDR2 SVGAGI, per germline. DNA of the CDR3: TGTGCCAGCAGTTACCGTGACAGCTATGGCTACACCTTC. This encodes CASSYRDSYGYTF.